This T cell receptor beta chain derives from a study of CXCR3-negative and CXCR3-positive naive CD8 T cells. Study-level points and caveats: Relative to CXCR3-negative naive cells, CXCR3-positive naive cells had more hydrophobic TRB CDR3s.

Comments on this clonotype: Its antigen remains unknown.

The libraries of TRB cDNA were constructed through 5' RACE using UMI labels. Reanalyzing the 5' RACE reads, TCRdb keeps one entry per CDR3 protein, without DNA. The ten most abundant clones cover 4% to 5.5% of a sample with around 63,000 distinct CDR3 sequences. The TCR comes from a human donor in good health. Some clones in this sample may be carry-over from other donors' samples. The sequencing input was naive CXCR3+ CD8+ T cells from blood. Indicated subset: CD45RO-CCR7+CD27+CD95- naive CD8+ T cells expressing CXCR3 (TNR3+).

CDR3 region: CASSPHSGSSYNEQFF. The chain combines TRBV6-1 with TRBJ2-1. Germline V lookup: CDR1 MNHNS, CDR2 SASEGT. The CDR3 extends over 16 amino acids.